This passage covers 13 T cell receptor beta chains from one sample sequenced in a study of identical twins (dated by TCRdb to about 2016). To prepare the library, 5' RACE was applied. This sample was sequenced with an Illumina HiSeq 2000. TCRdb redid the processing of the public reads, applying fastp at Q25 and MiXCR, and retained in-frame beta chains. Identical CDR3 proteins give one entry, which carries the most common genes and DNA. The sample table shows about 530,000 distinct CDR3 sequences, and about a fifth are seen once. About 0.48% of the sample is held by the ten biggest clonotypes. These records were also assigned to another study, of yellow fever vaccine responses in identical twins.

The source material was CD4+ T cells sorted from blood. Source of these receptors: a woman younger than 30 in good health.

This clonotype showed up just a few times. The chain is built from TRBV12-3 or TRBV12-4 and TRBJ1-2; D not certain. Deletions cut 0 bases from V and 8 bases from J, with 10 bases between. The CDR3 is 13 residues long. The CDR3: CASSLAGRDGYTF. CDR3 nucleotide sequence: TGTGCCAGCAGTTTAGCGGGCCGAGACGGCTACACCTTC.

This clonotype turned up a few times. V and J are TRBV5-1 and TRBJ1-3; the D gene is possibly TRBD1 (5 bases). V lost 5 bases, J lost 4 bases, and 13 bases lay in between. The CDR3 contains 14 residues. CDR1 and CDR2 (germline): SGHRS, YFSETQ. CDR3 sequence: CASRADRPGNTIYF. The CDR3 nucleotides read TGCGCCAGCAGGGCTGACAGACCAGGAAACACCATATATTTT.

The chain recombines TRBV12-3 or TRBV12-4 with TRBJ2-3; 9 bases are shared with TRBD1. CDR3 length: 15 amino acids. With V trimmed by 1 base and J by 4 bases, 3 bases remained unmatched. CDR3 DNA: TGTGCCAGCAGTTTAGTGGGACAGGGTGCAGATACGCAGTATTTT. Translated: CASSLVGQGADTQYF.

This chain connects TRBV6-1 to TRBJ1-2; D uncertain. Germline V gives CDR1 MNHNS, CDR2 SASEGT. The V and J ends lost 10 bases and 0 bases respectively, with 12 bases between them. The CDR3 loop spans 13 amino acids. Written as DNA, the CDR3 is TGTGCCACTAGACGTGACCCTAACTATGGCTACACCTTC. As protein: CATRRDPNYGYTF.

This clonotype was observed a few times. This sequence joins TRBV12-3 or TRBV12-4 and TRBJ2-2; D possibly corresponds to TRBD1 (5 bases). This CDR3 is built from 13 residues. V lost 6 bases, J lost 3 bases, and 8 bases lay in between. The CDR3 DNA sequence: TGTGCCAGCAGGCCACAGGACACCGGGGAGCTGTTTTTT. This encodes CASRPQDTGELFF.

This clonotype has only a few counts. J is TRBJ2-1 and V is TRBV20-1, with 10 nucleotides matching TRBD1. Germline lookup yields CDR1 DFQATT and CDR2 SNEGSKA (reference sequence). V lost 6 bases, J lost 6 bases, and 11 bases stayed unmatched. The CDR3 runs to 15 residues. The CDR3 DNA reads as TGCAGTGCAAAAACCGGGACAGGGGTGTTCAATGAGCAGTTCTTC. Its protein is CSAKTGTGVFNEQFF.

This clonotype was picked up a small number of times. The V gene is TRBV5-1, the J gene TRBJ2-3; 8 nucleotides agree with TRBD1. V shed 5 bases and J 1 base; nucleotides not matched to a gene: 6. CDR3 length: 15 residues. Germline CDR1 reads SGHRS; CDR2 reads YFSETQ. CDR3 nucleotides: TGCGCCAGCAGAATGCCGGGACAGGGCACAGATACGCAGTATTTT. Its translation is CASRMPGQGTDTQYF.

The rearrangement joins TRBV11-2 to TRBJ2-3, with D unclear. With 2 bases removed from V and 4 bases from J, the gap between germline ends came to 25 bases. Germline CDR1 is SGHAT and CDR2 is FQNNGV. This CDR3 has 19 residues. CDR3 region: CASSLRVKGRSDEADTQYF. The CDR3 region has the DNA TGTGCCAGCAGCTTAAGGGTGAAAGGGCGCTCCGATGAGGCAGATACGCAGTATTTT.

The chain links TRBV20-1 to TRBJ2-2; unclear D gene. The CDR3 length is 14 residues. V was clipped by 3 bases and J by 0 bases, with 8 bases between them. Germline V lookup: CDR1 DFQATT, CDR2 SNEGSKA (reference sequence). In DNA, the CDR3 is TGCAGTGCTAGGGGTGGGGCGAACACCGGGGAGCTGTTTTTT. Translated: CSARGGANTGELFF.

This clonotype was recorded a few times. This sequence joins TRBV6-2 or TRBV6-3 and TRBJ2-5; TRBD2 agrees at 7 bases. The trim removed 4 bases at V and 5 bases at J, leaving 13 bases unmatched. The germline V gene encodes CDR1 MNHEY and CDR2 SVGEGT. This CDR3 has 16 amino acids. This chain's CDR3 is CASSFYPSGKRETQYF. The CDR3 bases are TGTGCCAGCAGTTTTTACCCGAGCGGGAAGAGGGAGACCCAGTACTTC.

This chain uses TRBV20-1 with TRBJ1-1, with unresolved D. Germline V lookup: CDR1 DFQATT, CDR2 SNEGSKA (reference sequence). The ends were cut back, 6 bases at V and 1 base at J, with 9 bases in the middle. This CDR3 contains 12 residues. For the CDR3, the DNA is TGCAGTGCCGTATGGGCGAACACTGAAGCTTTCTTT. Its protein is CSAVWANTEAFF.

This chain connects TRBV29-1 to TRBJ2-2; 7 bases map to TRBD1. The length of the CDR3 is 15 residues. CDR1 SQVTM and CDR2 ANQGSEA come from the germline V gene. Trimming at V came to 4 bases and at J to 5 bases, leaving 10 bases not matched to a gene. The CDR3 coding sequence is TGCAGCGTTGCTGGTGGACAGGCTTGGACCGGGGAGCTGTTTTTT. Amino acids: CSVAGGQAWTGELFF.

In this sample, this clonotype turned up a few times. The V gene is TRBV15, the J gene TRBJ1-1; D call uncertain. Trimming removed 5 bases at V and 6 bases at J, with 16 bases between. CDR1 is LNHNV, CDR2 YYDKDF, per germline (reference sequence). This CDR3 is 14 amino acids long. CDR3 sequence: CATSYTTGASEAFF. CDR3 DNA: TGTGCCACCAGCTACACCACGGGAGCATCTGAAGCTTTCTTT.